The next 13 T cell receptor beta chains were all read from a single sample in a study of cytomegalovirus exposure and HLA in healthy donors. Researchers ran the PCR with 60 Vbeta and 13 Jbeta primers. TCRdb's table, derived via immunoSEQ multiplex PCR, lists solely in-frame clones and lacks some. In the table there are about 94,000 clones, roughly 86% of which are singletons. Sequencing was carried out using PBMCs. The receptors originated from a human donor in good health.

CDR3 loop: CASSIQGRGFTEAFF. As DNA, the CDR3 is TGTGCCAGTAGTATTCAGGGCAGGGGGTTCACTGAAGCTTTCTTT. This chain joins TRBV19 and TRBJ1-1; 7 nucleotides match TRBD1. The CDR3 consists of 15 residues. From germline, CDR1 is LNHDA and CDR2 SQIVND (reference sequence). With V trimmed by 3 bases and J by 4 bases, 8 bases remained unmatched.

V usage is TRBV30 and J usage is TRBJ2-2, with 10 nucleotides matching TRBD1. The CDR3 extends over 15 amino acids. Per the germline V gene, CDR1 is GTSNPN and CDR2 is SVGIG (reference sequence). The J segment lost 4 bases and the V segment lost 3 bases, leaving 5 bases of the junction unmatched. The CDR3 is CAWSWTGGSTGELFF. The CDR3 region has the DNA TGTGCCTGGAGCTGGACAGGGGGGAGCACCGGGGAGCTGTTTTTT.

The chain has TRBV29-1 and TRBJ2-7, with D possibly matching TRBD2 (6 bases). The CDR3 has 13 amino acids. Per the germline V gene, CDR1 is SQVTM and CDR2 is ANQGSEA. Trimming removed 5 bases at V and 6 bases at J, with 17 bases between. CDR3 sequence: CSVRRLDMGEQYF. In DNA form, the CDR3 reads TGCAGCGTTAGAAGACTAGATATGGGCGAGCAGTACTTC.

The chain employs TRBV7-2 and TRBJ1-1, with 8 bases identical to TRBD1. V lost 5 bases and J lost 6; bases outside the gene matches: 8. The CDR3 runs 14 residues. Per germline, CDR1 SGHTA and CDR2 FQGNSA. CDR3 DNA: TGTGCCAGCAGCCCGGGACAGGTCAGCGCTGAAGCTTTCTTT. Translation gives CASSPGQVSAEAFF.

V gene TRBV28 combines with J gene TRBJ2-2, with 8 bases that match TRBD2. Germline V CDR1 and CDR2: MDHEN, SYDVKM. V lost 5 bases, J lost 6 bases, and 11 bases stayed unmatched. This CDR3 has 16 residues. CDR3 nucleotide sequence: TGTGCCAGCAGTCCCCTAGGGAGCGGGAGAGCCGGGGAGCTGTTTTTT. Protein product: CASSPLGSGRAGELFF.

The chain recombines TRBV18 with TRBJ1-2, with 7 bases aligning to TRBD1. This CDR3 has 15 residues. CDR1 and CDR2 from the germline V gene are KGHSH and LQKENI. V shed 4 bases, J shed 1 base, and the junction held 6 bases outside the gene matches. CDR3 sequence (DNA): TGTGCCAGCTCACTGAATAGGGGGCTTAACTATGGCTACACCTTC. The encoded protein is CASSLNRGLNYGYTF.

This clone has a single count. In nucleotides, the CDR3 is TGTGCCAGCAGCTTGGACAGCGGGACCGGGGAGCTGTTTTTT. The encoded protein is CASSLDSGTGELFF. J is TRBJ2-2 and V is TRBV5-6, with D possibly being TRBD2 (6 bases). The CDR3 length is 14 residues. From germline, CDR1 is SGHDT and CDR2 YYEEEE. V lost 0 bases and J lost 5, with 8 bases in between.

The rearrangement uses TRBV28 and TRBJ2-2; tentatively, D is TRBD2 (6 bases). Trimming removed 6 bases from V and 5 bases from J, with 22 bases in between. The CDR3 is 17 residues long. Germline CDR1 is MDHEN and CDR2 is SYDVKM. CDR3 bases: TGTGCCAGCAGCCCCTCTCTTGGGGGGAGGCGGACCGGGGAGCTGTTTTTT. Amino acid sequence: CASSPSLGGRRTGELFF.

CDR3 residues: CASSPLSSRETEAFF. CDR3 in DNA: TGTGCCAGCTCACCTTTAAGTTCGAGGGAGACTGAAGCTTTCTTT. The chain links TRBV18 to TRBJ1-1; no clear D. The CDR3 runs to 15 residues. The V end lost 3 bases, the J end lost 5 bases, and 16 bases lay between the germline ends. Germline V gene sequence: CDR1 KGHSH, CDR2 LQKENI.

V and J are TRBV7-2 and TRBJ2-1; 12 bases are shared with TRBD2. V shed 1 base and J 6 bases; nucleotides not matched to a gene: 1. The CDR3 is 15 amino acids. Germline V CDR1 and CDR2: SGHTA, FQGNSA. This chain's CDR3 is CASSLGLAGVNEQFF. The CDR3 nucleotides are TGTGCCAGCAGCTTAGGACTAGCGGGAGTCAATGAGCAGTTCTTC.

The rearrangement joins TRBV6-5 to TRBJ1-2; the match to TRBD1 covers 8 bases. J gave up 5 bases and V 5 bases, and 7 bases lay outside the gene matches. Germline V gene sequence: CDR1 MNHEY, CDR2 SVGAGI. CDR3 length equals 14 residues. Here the CDR3 DNA reads TGTGCCAGCAGTGAGGACAGGGTTGGGTATGGCTACACCTTC. Translation: CASSEDRVGYGYTF.

The table lists this clone with a few counts. The chain uses TRBV5-6 and TRBJ2-6, with a tentative D call TRBD2 (5 bases). V was cut by 0 bases and J by 2 bases, with 6 bases left in between. Germline V CDR1 and CDR2: SGHDT, YYEEEE. CDR3 length: 15 amino acids. The CDR3: CASSLGGTGANVLTF. The CDR3, as DNA: TGTGCCAGCAGCTTGGGAGGGACTGGGGCCAACGTCCTGACTTTC.

The DNA for the CDR3 is TGCAGCGAGGGACAGGGTACAGATACGCAGTATTTT. It yields the protein CSEGQGTDTQYF. V is TRBV29-1 and J is TRBJ2-3; 9 bases are a match to TRBD1. Unmatched junction bases numbered 2, after V lost 7 bases and J lost 3 bases. The CDR3 sequence is 12 residues long. CDR1 and CDR2 (germline): SQVTM, ANQGSEA.